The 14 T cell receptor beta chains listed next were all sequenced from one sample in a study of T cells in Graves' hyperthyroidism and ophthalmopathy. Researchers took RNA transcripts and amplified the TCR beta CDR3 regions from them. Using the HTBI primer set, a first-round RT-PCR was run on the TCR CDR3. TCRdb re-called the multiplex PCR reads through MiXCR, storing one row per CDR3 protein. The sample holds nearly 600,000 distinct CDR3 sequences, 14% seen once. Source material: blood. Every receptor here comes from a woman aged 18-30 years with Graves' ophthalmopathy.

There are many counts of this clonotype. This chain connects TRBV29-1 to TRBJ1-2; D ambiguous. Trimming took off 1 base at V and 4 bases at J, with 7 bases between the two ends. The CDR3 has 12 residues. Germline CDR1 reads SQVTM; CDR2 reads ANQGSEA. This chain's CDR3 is CSVEAPGYGYTF. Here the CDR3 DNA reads TGCAGCGTTGAAGCCCCAGGCTATGGCTACACCTTC.

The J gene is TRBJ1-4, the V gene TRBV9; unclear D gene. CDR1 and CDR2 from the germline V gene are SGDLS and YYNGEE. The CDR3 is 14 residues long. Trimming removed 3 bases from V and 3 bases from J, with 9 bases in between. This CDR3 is CASSAGPPNEKLFF. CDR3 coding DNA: TGTGCCAGCAGCGCCGGCCCACCTAATGAAAAACTGTTTTTT. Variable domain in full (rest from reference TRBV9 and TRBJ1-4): DSGVTQTPKHLITATGQRVTLRCSPRSGDLSVYWYQQSLDQGLQFLIQYYNGEERAKGNILERFSAQQFPDLHSELNLSSLELGDSALYFCASSAGPPNEKLFFGSGTQLSVL.

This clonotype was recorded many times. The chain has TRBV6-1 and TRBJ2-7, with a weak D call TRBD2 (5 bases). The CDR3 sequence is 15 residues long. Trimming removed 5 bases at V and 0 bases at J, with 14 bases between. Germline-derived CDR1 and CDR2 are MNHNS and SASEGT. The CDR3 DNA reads TGTGCCAGCAGTACCAATAGCGTGAACTCCTACGAGCAGTACTTC. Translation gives CASSTNSVNSYEQYF.

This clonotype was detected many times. The CDR3 loop is CSARTGLAGGLGNEQFF. The DNA for the CDR3 is TGCAGTGCTAGAACTGGACTAGCGGGAGGGCTGGGGAATGAGCAGTTCTTC. J is TRBJ2-1 and V is TRBV20-1; 15 nucleotides line up with TRBD2. Germline V lookup: CDR1 DFQATT, CDR2 SNEGSKA (reference sequence). The ends lost 2 bases at V and 7 bases at J; junction bases unmatched: 9. The CDR3 runs to 17 residues.

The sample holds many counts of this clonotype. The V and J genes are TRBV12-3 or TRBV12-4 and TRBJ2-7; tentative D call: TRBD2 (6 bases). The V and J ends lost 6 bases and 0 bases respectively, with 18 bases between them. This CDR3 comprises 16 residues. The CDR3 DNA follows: TGTGCCAGCAGCTCTAGCGCCGCGAAGATCTCCTACGAGCAGTACTTC. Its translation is CASSSSAAKISYEQYF.

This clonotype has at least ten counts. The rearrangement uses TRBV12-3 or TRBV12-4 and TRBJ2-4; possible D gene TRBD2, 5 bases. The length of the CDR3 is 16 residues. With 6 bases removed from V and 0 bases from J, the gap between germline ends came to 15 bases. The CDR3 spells CASSSTRTLAKNIQYF. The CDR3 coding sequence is TGTGCCAGCAGCTCCACTAGGACCTTAGCCAAAAACATTCAGTACTTC.

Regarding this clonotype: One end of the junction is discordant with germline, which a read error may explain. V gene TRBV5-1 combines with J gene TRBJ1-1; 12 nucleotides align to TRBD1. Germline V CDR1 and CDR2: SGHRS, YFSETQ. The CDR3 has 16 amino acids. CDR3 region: CASSGKGQGANTEAFF. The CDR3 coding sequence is TGCGCCAGCAGCGGTAAGGGACAGGGGGCGAACACTGAAGCTTTTTTT.

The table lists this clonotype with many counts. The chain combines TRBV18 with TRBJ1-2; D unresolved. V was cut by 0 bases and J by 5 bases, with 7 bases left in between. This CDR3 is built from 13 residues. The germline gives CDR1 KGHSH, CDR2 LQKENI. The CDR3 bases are TGTGCCAGCTCACCACCTCCTGGGTATGGCTACACCTTC. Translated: CASSPPPGYGYTF.

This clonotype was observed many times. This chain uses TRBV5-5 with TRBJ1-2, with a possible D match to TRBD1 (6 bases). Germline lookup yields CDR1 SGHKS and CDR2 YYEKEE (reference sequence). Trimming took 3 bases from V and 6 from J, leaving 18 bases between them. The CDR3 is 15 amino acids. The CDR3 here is CASSSLGTSLDGYTF. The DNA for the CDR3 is TGTGCCAGCAGCTCACTCGGGACATCCCTAGATGGCTACACCTTC.

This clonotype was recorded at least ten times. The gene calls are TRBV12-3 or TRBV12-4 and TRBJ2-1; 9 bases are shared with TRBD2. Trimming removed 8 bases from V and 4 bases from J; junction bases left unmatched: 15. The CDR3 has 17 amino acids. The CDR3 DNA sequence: TGTGCCAGCCTCGGGTCTCGCGCGGGAGGGAGGTACAATGAGCAGTTCTTC. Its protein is CASLGSRAGGRYNEQFF.

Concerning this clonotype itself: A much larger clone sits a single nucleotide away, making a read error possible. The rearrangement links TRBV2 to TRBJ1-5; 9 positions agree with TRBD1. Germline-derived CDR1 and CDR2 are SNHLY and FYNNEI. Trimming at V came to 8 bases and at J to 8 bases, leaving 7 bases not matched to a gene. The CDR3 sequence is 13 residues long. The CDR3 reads CASGTGGWEPQHF. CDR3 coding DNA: TGTGCCAGCGGCACAGGGGGCTGGGAGCCCCAGCATTTT.

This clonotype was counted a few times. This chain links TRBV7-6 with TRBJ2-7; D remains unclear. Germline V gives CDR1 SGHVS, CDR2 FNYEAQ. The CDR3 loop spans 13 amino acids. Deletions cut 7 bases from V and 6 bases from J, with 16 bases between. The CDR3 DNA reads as TGTGCCAGCATCGGTGACGGCACCTCCGAGCAGTACTTC. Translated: CASIGDGTSEQYF.

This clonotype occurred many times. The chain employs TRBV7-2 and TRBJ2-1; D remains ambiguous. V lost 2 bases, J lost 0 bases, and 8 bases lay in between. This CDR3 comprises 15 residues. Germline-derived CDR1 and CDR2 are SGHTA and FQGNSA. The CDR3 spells CASSLKSGSYNEQFF. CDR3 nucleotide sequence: TGTGCCAGCAGCTTAAAGTCCGGCTCCTACAATGAGCAGTTCTTC.

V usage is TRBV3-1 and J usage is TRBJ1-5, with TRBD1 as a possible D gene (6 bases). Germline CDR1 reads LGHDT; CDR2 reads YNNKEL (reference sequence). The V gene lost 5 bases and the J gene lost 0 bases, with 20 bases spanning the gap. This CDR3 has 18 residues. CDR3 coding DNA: TGTGCCAGCAGCTCCCGCCAGGGGAGGATCCCTAGCAATCAGCCCCAGCATTTT. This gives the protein CASSSRQGRIPSNQPQHF.